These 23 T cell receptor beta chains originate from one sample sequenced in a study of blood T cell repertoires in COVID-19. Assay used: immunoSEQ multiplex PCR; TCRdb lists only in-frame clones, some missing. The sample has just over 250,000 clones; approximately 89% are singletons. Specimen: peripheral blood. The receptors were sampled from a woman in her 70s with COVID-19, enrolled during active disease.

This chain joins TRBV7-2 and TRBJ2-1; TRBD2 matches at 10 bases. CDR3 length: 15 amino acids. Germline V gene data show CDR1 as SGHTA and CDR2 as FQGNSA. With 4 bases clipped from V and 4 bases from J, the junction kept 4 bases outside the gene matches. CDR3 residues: CASSSGTSEYNEQFF. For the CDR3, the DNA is TGTGCCAGCAGCTCAGGGACTAGCGAGTACAATGAGCAGTTCTTC.

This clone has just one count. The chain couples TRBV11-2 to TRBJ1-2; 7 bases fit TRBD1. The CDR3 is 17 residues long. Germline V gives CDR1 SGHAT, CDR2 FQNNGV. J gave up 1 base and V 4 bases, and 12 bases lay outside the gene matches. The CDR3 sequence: CASSSRDRATLNYGYTF. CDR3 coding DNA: TGTGCCAGCAGCTCCCGGGACAGAGCAACCCTTAACTATGGCTACACCTTC.

DNA for the CDR3: TGTGCCAGCAGCTTCGGGACAGCGAACACTGAAGCTTTCTTT. Translating gives CASSFGTANTEAFF. The V and J genes are TRBV7-3 and TRBJ1-1; 7 bases line up with TRBD1. After removal of 3 bases from V and 1 base from J, the junction contained 2 bases not matched to a gene. Per germline, CDR1 SGHTA and CDR2 FQGTGA. CDR3 length: 14 residues.

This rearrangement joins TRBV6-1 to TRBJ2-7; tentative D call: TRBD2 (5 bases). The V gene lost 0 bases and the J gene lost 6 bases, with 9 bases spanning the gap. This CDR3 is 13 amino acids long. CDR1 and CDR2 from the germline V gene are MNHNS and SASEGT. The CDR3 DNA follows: TGTGCCAGCAGTGAAGCGCGGGTCTCCGAGCAGTACTTC. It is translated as CASSEARVSEQYF.

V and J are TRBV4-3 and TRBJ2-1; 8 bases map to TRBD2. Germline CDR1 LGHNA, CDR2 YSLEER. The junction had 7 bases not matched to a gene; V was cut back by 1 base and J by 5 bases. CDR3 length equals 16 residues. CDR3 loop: CASSQVHGTRDNEQFF. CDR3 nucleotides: TGCGCCAGCAGCCAAGTACACGGGACTAGGGACAATGAGCAGTTCTTC.

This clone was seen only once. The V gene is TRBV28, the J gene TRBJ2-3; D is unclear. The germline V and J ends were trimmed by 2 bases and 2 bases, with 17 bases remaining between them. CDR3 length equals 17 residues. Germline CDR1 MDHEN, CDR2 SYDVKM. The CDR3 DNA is TGTGCCAGCAGTTTAAGCTTCTCGGAACGACACACAGATACGCAGTATTTT. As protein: CASSLSFSERHTDTQYF. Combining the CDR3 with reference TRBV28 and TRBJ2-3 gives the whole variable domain DVKVTQSSRYLVKRTGEKVFLECVQDMDHENMFWYRQDPGLGLRLIYFSYDVKMKEKGDIPEGYSVSREKKERFSLILESASTNQTSMYLCASSLSFSERHTDTQYFGPGTRLTVL.

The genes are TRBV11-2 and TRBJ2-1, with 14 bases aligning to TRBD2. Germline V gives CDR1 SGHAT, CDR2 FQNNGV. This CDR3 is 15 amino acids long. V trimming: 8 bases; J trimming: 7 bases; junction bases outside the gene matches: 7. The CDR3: CASCLGTSGSNEQFF. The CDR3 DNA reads TGTGCCAGCTGCCTCGGGACTAGCGGGAGTAATGAGCAGTTCTTC.

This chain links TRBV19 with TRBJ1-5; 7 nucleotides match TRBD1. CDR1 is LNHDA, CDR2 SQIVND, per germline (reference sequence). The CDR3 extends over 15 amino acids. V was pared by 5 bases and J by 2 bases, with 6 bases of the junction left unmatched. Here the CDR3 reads CASSVQGPRNQPQHF. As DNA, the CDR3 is TGTGCCAGTAGTGTACAGGGGCCCCGCAATCAGCCCCAGCATTTT.

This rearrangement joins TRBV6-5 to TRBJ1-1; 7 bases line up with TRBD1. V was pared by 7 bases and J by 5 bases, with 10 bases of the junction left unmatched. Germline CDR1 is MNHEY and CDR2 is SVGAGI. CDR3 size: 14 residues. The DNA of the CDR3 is TGTGCCAGCATGCGGGACAGCCAGGGGACTGAAGCTTTCTTT. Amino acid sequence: CASMRDSQGTEAFF.

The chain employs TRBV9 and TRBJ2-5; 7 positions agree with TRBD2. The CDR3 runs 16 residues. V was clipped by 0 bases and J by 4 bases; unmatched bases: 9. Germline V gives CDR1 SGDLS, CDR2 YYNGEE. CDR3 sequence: CASSVDARDYGETQYF. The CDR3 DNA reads TGTGCCAGCAGCGTAGACGCCCGGGACTATGGAGAGACCCAGTACTTC.

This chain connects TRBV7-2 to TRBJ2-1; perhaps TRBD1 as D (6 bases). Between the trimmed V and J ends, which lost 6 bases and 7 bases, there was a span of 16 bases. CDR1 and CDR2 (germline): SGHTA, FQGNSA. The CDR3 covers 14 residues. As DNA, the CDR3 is TGTGCCAGCAGGAGAGGGGGTGGCCAAAATGAGCAGTTCTTC. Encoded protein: CASRRGGGQNEQFF.

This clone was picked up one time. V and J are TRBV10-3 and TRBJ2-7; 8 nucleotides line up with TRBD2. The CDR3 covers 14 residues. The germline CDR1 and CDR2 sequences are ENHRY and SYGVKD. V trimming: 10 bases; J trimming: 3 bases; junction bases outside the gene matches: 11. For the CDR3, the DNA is TGTGCCACCCGTGCGGATAGCGGGGACTACGAGCAGTACTTC. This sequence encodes CATRADSGDYEQYF.

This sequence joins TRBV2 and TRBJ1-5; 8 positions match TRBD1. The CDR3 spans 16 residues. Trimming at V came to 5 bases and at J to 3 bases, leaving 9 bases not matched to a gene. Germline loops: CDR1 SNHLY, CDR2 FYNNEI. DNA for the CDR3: TGTGCCAGCAGTATTCCCCGGACAGGGTACAATCAGCCCCAGCATTTT. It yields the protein CASSIPRTGYNQPQHF. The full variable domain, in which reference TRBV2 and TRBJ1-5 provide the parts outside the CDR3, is EPEVTQTPSHQVTQMGQEVILRCVPISNHLYFYWYRQILGQKVEFLVSFYNNEISEKSEIFDDQFSVERPDGSNFTLKIRSTKLEDSAMYFCASSIPRTGYNQPQHFGDGTRLSIL.

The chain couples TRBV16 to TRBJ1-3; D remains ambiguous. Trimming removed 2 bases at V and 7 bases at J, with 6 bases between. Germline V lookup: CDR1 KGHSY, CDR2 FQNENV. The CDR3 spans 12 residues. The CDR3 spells CASSQAGNTIYF. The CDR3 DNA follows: TGTGCCAGCAGCCAAGCCGGGAACACCATATATTTT.

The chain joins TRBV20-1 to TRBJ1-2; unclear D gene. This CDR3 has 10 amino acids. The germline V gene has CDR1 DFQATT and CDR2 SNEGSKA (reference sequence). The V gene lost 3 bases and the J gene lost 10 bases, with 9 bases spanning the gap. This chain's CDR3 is CSASQVLYTF. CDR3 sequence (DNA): TGCAGTGCTAGCCAGGTACTCTACACCTTC.

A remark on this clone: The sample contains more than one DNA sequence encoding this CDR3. The CDR3 DNA reads TGTGCCAGCAGTTCCGGACAGGGCAATCAGCCCCAGCATTTT. It encodes CASSSGQGNQPQHF. This chain joins TRBV28 and TRBJ1-5, with 7 bases aligning to TRBD1. The CDR3 extends over 14 amino acids. V lost 4 bases to trimming and J lost 2 bases; unmatched junction nucleotides: 2. Germline V gene data show CDR1 as MDHEN and CDR2 as SYDVKM.

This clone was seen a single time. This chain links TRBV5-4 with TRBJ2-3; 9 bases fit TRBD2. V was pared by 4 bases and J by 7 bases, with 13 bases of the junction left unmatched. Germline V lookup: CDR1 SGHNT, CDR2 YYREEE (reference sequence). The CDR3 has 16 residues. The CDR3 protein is CASSTALSGSRYTQYF. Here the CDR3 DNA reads TGTGCCAGCAGCACTGCCCTTAGCGGGAGTAGGTATACGCAGTATTTT.

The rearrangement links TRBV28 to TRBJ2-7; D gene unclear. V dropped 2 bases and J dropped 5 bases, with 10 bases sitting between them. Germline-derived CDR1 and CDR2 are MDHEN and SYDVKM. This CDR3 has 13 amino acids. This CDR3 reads CASSLPGNDEQYF. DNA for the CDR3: TGTGCCAGCAGTTTACCGGGTAATGACGAGCAGTACTTC.

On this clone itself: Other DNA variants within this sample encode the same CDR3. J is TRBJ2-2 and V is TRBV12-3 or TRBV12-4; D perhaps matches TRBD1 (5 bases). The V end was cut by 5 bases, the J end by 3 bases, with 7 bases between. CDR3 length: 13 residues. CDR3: CASSTGYTGELFF. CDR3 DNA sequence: TGTGCCAGCAGTACAGGATACACCGGGGAGCTGTTTTTT.

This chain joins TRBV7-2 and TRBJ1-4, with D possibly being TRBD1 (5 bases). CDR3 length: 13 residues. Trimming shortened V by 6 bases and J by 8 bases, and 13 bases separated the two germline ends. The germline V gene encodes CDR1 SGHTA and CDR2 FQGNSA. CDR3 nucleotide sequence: TGTGCCAGCAGGTCAGGGTCCAACGAAAAACTGTTTTTT. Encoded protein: CASRSGSNEKLFF.

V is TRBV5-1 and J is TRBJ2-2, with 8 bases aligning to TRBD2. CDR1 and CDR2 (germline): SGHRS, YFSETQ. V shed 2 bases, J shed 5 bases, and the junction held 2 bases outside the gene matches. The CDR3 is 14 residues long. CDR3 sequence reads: CASSFSGTTGELFF. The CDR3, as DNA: TGCGCCAGCAGCTTTAGCGGGACAACCGGGGAGCTGTTTTTT.

The CDR3 protein is CASSQTGGNTIYF. DNA for the CDR3: TGTGCCAGCAGCCAGACAGGGGGAAACACCATATATTTT. The chain joins TRBV3-1 (or the pseudogene TRBV3-2) to TRBJ1-3, with TRBD1 identical over 7 bases. The trim removed 3 bases at V and 4 bases at J, leaving 0 bases unmatched. The V gene's germline CDR1 is LGHDT and CDR2 YNNKEL (reference sequence). The CDR3 length is 13 residues.

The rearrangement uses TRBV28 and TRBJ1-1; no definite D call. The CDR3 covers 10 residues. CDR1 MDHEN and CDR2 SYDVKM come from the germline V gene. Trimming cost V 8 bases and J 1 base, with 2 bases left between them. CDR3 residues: CASQNTEAFF. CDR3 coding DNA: TGTGCCAGCCAGAACACTGAAGCTTTCTTT.